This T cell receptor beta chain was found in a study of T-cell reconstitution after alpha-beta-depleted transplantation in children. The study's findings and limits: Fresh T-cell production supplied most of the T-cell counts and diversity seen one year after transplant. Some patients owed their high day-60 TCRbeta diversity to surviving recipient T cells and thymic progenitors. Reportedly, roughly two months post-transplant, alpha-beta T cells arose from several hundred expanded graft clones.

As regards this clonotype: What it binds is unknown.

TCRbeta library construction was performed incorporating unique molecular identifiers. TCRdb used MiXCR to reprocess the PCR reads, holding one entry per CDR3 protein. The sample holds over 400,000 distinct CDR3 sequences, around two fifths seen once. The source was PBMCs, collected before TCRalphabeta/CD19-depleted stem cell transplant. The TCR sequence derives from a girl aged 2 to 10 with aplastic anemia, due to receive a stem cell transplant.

The CDR3 spells CSARDLRPSSTDTQYF. In DNA, the CDR3 is TGCAGTGCTAGAGATCTCAGGCCTAGTAGCACAGATACGCAGTATTTT. The chain has TRBV20-1 and TRBJ2-3; D remains unclear. The germline CDR1 and CDR2 sequences are DFQATT and SNEGSKA (reference sequence). V lost 0 bases and J lost 0, with 13 bases in between. The CDR3 is 16 residues long.